This entry lists 8 T cell receptor beta chains sequenced from one sample in a study of response to subunit inactivated influenza vaccine. TCRdb reanalysed the RT-PCR reads using MiXCR and keeps one entry per CDR3 protein. The sample shows almost 250,000 distinct CDR3 sequences, more than 9% of them seen only once. Specimen: non-naive T cells sorted from PBMCs, collected around 14 days before vaccination. These receptors were collected from a man aged 50 to 60 who received an inactivated influenza vaccine.

This clonotype has a handful of counts. The CDR3 nucleotides read TGTGCCAGCAGTTTATACCCCCAGGGTCGCGCCCTGAATTCACCCCTCCACTTT. Its protein is CASSLYPQGRALNSPLHF. The rearrangement links TRBV28 to TRBJ1-6, with D possibly matching TRBD1 (5 bases). V was shortened by 1 base and J by 7 bases, with 20 bases between the two germline ends. Germline V gives CDR1 MDHEN, CDR2 SYDVKM. The CDR3 consists of 18 residues.

This clonotype was observed a handful of times. The V gene is TRBV5-1, the J gene TRBJ2-3, with 11 bases lining up with TRBD2. Trimming removed 0 bases from V and 3 bases from J; junction bases left unmatched: 3. From germline, CDR1 is SGHRS and CDR2 YFSETQ. The CDR3 is 16 residues long. DNA for the CDR3: TGCGCCAGCAGCTTGGCACTAGCGGGAGCGACAGATACGCAGTATTTT. Amino acids: CASSLALAGATDTQYF.

Only a few counts were recorded for this clonotype. The rearrangement links TRBV20-1 to TRBJ2-7; D remains ambiguous. The germline V gene encodes CDR1 DFQATT and CDR2 SNEGSKA (reference sequence). The V gene lost 4 bases and the J gene lost 3 bases, with 10 bases spanning the gap. This CDR3 spans 12 amino acids. The CDR3 sequence is CSAIPHSYEQYF. As DNA, the CDR3 is TGCAGTGCTATCCCCCACAGCTACGAGCAGTACTTC.

This clonotype was counted a few times. This chain links TRBV12-3 or TRBV12-4 with TRBJ1-5, with 10 bases fitting TRBD1. The CDR3 extends over 14 amino acids. The trim removed 7 bases at V and 8 bases at J, leaving 8 bases unmatched. CDR3 coding DNA: TGTGCCAGCACCCACGGGACAGGGGAGAAGCCCCAGCATTTT. It yields the protein CASTHGTGEKPQHF.

The table lists this clonotype with many counts. The chain carries TRBV10-2 and TRBJ1-1; D unclear. CDR1 is WSHSY and CDR2 is SAAADI in the germline V gene. Trimming took off 0 bases at V and 10 bases at J, with 6 bases between the two ends. The CDR3 runs to 11 residues. The CDR3 loop is CASSESTLAFF. The CDR3 coding sequence is TGCGCCAGCAGTGAGTCGACTCTAGCTTTCTTT.

The V and J genes are TRBV20-1 and TRBJ2-7; 7 positions agree with TRBD1. Losses at the gene ends were 6 bases for V and 0 bases for J; bases not matched to a gene: 11. The germline CDR1 and CDR2 sequences are DFQATT and SNEGSKA (reference sequence). This CDR3 region has 15 residues. CDR3 DNA: TGCAGTGCCCAAACCGGGACAGCCGTCTCCTACGAGCAGTACTTC. It yields the protein CSAQTGTAVSYEQYF.

This clonotype was detected many times. V gene TRBV5-1 combines with J gene TRBJ2-2; D possibly uses TRBD1 or TRBD2 (5 bases each). The CDR3 is made up of 15 amino acids. Trimming shortened V by 3 bases and J by 3 bases, and 12 bases separated the two germline ends. CDR1 SGHRS and CDR2 YFSETQ come from the germline V gene. The CDR3 DNA is TGCGCCAGCAGCTCGCCGGGACCTGACACCGGGGAGCTGTTTTTT. Translated: CASSSPGPDTGELFF.

J is TRBJ2-2 and V is TRBV3-1, with TRBD1 matching over 8 bases. Germline trimming cut 11 bases from V and 2 bases from J; bases unmatched to any gene: 22. This CDR3 contains 19 residues. The germline gives CDR1 LGHDT, CDR2 YNNKEL (reference sequence). CDR3 DNA sequence: TGTGCCTTCAGGGCCGGGACAGGAAATGTTGCCAGAAACACCGGGGAGCTGTTTTTT. Amino acids: CAFRAGTGNVARNTGELFF.